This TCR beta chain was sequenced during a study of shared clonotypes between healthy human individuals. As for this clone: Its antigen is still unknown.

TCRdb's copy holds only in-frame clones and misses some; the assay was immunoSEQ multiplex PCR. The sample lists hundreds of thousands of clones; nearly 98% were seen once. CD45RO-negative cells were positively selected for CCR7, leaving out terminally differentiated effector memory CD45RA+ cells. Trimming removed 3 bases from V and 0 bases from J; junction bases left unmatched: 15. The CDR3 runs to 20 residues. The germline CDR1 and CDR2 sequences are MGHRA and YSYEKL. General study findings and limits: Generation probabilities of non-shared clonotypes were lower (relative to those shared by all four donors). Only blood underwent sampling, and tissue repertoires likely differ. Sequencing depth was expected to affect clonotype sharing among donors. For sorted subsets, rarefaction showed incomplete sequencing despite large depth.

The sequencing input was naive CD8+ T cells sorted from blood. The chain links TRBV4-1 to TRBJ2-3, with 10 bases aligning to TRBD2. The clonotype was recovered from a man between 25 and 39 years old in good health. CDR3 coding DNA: TGCGCCAGCAGCCAGCATTCGAGCGGGAGGGTCCTGTCTAGCACAGATACGCAGTATTTT. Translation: CASSQHSSGRVLSSTDTQYF.